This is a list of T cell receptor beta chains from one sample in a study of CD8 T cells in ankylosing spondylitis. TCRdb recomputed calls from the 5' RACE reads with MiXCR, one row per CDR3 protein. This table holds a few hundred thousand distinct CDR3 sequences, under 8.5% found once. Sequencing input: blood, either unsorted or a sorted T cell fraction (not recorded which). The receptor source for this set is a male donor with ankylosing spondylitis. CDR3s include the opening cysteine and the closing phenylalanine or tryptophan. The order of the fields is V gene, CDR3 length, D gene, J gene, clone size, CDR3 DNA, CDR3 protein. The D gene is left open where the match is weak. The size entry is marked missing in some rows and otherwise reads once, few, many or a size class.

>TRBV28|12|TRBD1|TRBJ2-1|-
TGTGCCAGCACAGACAGGGTAGGCGAGCAGTTCTTC
CASTDRVGEQFF
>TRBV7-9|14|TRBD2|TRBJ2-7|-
TGTGCCAGCAGCTCGGGACTAGCGGGAAACGAGCAGTACTTC
CASSSGLAGNEQYF
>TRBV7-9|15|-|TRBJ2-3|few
TGTGCCAGCAGCTTATTTCGGGAGCTCACAGATACGCAGTATTTT
CASSLFRELTDTQYF
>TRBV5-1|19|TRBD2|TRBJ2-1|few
TGCGCCAGCAGCTTGTGGGCTAGCGGAGTGAGCGGTCTAGGAAATGAGCAGTTCTTC
CASSLWASGVSGLGNEQFF
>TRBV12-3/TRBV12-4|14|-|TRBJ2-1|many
TGTGCCGGAGGCTCGGAAGGTTCCTACAATGAGCAGTTCTTC
CAGGSEGSYNEQFF
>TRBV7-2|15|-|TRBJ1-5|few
TGTGCCAGCAGCTTGCTAGGTTATAGCAATCAGCCCCAGCATTTT
CASSLLGYSNQPQHF
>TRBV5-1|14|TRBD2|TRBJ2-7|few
TGCGCCAGCAAGCGGGACTCCAACTCCTACGAGCAGTACTTC
CASKRDSNSYEQYF
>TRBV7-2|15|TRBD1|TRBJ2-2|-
TGTGCCAGCAGTGGGGACAGGGTGGACACCGGGGAGCTGTTTTTT
CASSGDRVDTGELFF
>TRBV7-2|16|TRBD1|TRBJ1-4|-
TGTGCCAGCAGCACCCGTACAGGGGGCATTAATGAAAAACTGTTTTTT
CASSTRTGGINEKLFF
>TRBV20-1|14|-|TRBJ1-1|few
TGCAGTGCTAGGGGGGGTCCGGTGAACACTGAAGCTTTCTTT
CSARGGPVNTEAFF
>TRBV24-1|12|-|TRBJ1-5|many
TGTGCCACCTTTTGCAGCAATCAGCCCCAGCATTTT
CATFCSNQPQHF
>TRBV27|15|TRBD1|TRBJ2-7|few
TGTGCCAGCAGACGATGGACAGGGGGCGAAACCGAGCAGTACTTC
CASRRWTGGETEQYF
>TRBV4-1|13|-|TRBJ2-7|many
TGCGCCAGCAGCCAAGATCCCAGTGTCGAGCAGTACTTC
CASSQDPSVEQYF
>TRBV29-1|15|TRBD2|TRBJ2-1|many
TGCAGCGTTCTGGCGGGAGTCTACTCCTACAATGAGCAGTTCTTC
CSVLAGVYSYNEQFF
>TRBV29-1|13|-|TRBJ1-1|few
TGCAGCGTTGAAGATCCAAGGAACACTGAAGCTTTCTTT
CSVEDPRNTEAFF
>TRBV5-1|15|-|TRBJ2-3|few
TGCGCCAGCAGCTTCCTTCAGGGGTACACAGATACGCAGTATTTT
CASSFLQGYTDTQYF